Below, 16 T cell receptor beta chains from the same sample are listed, as sequenced in a study of blood T cells in healthy people across ages. With a J-beta primer mix and a sample-barcoded 5' primer, a second PCR ran about 7 to 12 cycles. TCRdb redid the calling of the 5' RACE reads with MiXCR, one entry per CDR3 protein. The repertoire holds some 1.5 million distinct CDR3 sequences, with roughly 28% as singletons. What was sequenced was blood. The source is a woman younger than 45 in good health.

This clonotype showed up many times. The chain couples TRBV12-5 to TRBJ2-5; maybe TRBD1 (5 bases). Deletions cut 9 bases from V and 2 bases from J, with 16 bases between. In germline, CDR1 is LGHNT, CDR2 FRNRAP. The CDR3 runs 14 residues. The CDR3 loop is CASAPPGMQETQYF. DNA for the CDR3: TGTGCTAGCGCACCTCCAGGGATGCAAGAGACCCAGTACTTC.

The chain carries TRBV10-2 and TRBJ1-4; D possibly corresponds to TRBD1 (6 bases). The germline V gene encodes CDR1 WSHSY and CDR2 SAAADI. The CDR3 totals 13 residues. With 8 bases removed from V and 3 bases from J, the gap between germline ends came to 10 bases. CDR3 sequence: CASQGSANEKLFF. CDR3 sequence (DNA): TGCGCCAGCCAGGGGTCGGCTAATGAAAAACTGTTTTTT.

The rearrangement joins TRBV4-3 to TRBJ2-7; D unresolved. CDR1 is LGHNA, CDR2 YSLEER, per germline. V was cut by 0 bases and J by 4 bases, with 7 bases left in between. This CDR3 is built from 13 residues. The CDR3 DNA reads TGCGCCAGCAGCCAAGAGGCGGAATACGAGCAGTACTTC. It specifies CASSQEAEYEQYF.

There are a few counts of this clonotype. V and J are TRBV19 and TRBJ2-5, with 8 nucleotides matching TRBD1. The germline gives CDR1 LNHDA, CDR2 SQIVND (reference sequence). There are 15 residues in the CDR3. V lost 7 bases, J lost 5 bases, and 12 bases stayed unmatched. The CDR3 DNA sequence: TGTGCCAGTACCGCGGACAGGGAAGGGGTGGAGACCCAGTACTTC. Protein sequence: CASTADREGVETQYF.

CDR3: CASGLQGEPQHF. The CDR3 bases are TGTGCCAGCGGGCTACAGGGTGAGCCCCAGCATTTT. The chain links TRBV5-5 to TRBJ1-5, with D perhaps TRBD1 (6 bases). The CDR3 runs to 12 residues. Trimming shortened V by 7 bases and J by 8 bases, and 13 bases separated the two germline ends. Germline CDR1 is SGHKS and CDR2 is YYEKEE (reference sequence).

This clonotype was counted only a few times. The J gene is TRBJ1-2, the V gene TRBV20-1; 9 bases match TRBD1. Germline V gives CDR1 DFQATT, CDR2 SNEGSKA (reference sequence). The CDR3 has 14 residues. Germline trimming cut 3 bases from V and 6 bases from J; bases unmatched to any gene: 8. The CDR3, as DNA: TGCAGTGCTAGCCCCACAGGGGGCCCGGATGGCTACACCTTC. This translates into CSASPTGGPDGYTF.

Notes on this clonotype: A much larger clone lies a single base off, so this may be a read error. The V gene is TRBV20-1, the J gene TRBJ2-3, with 7 bases lining up with TRBD2. CDR1 DFQATT and CDR2 SNEGSKA come from the germline V gene (reference sequence). The CDR3 runs to 16 residues. Germline trimming cut 3 bases from V and 3 bases from J; bases unmatched to any gene: 12. The CDR3 spells CSARPGTGGGTDTQYF. In DNA, the CDR3 is TGCAGTGCTAGGCCGGGGACTGGCGGGGGAACAGATACGCAGTATTTT.

The chain joins TRBV5-1 to TRBJ2-5; TRBD2 might be the D (6 bases). The CDR3 sequence is 13 residues long. CDR1 is SGHRS and CDR2 is YFSETQ in the germline V gene. V lost 7 bases and J lost 3, with 13 bases in between. The CDR3 sequence is CASRAGLEETQYF. The DNA for the CDR3 is TGCGCCAGCCGCGCGGGGTTGGAAGAGACCCAGTACTTC.

As concerns this clonotype: A read error may explain this, as a much larger clone is one base away. The chain joins TRBV6-5 to TRBJ2-7, with TRBD2 matching over 10 bases. The CDR3 is 16 amino acids. Germline V gene data show CDR1 as MNHEY and CDR2 as SVGAGI. CDR3 loop: CASSPSRASGSYGQYF. CDR3 bases: TGTGCCAGCAGCCCATCCCGCGCTAGCGGGAGTTACGGGCAGTACTTC.

This chain joins TRBV27 and TRBJ2-7; D possibly corresponds to TRBD2 (6 bases). Germline V gives CDR1 MNHEY, CDR2 SMNVEV (reference sequence). V lost 5 bases and J 7 bases, leaving 21 bases between the germline ends. There are 15 residues in the CDR3. The CDR3 DNA follows: TGTGCCAGCAGTCCGCGGACTATTCTGGGCGATGAGCAGTACTTC. Translated: CASSPRTILGDEQYF.

This rearrangement joins TRBV12-3 or TRBV12-4 to TRBJ1-2, with D unclear. This CDR3 is 15 amino acids long. The V and J ends lost 11 bases and 4 bases respectively, with 23 bases between them. The DNA for the CDR3 is TGTGCCTCACGTGCCGTCCGGGGAACCCGCTATGGCTACACCTTC. This translates into CASRAVRGTRYGYTF.

This clonotype was seen a few times. The V gene is TRBV12-3 or TRBV12-4, the J gene TRBJ2-3; TRBD2 agrees at 10 bases. The trim removed 7 bases at V and 6 bases at J, leaving 10 bases unmatched. The CDR3 length is 15 residues. Written as DNA, the CDR3 is TGTGCCAGCACCTTTACTAGCGGGAATTGGGATACGCAGTATTTT. Translated, it gives CASTFTSGNWDTQYF.

The J gene is TRBJ2-6, the V gene TRBV20-1, with 9 bases lining up with TRBD1. The CDR3 has 17 residues. V dropped 5 bases and J dropped 0; count of bases not matched to a gene: 8. Looked up from germline, CDR1 is DFQATT and CDR2 is SNEGSKA (reference sequence). The CDR3 protein is CSADPGQGFSGANVLTF. The DNA of the CDR3 is TGCAGTGCTGACCCGGGACAGGGATTCTCTGGGGCCAACGTCCTGACTTTC.

This clonotype has ten or more counts. The chain carries TRBV5-1 and TRBJ2-3, with D perhaps matching TRBD1 or TRBD2 (5 bases each). Per germline, CDR1 SGHRS and CDR2 YFSETQ. V lost 2 bases and J 5 bases, leaving 12 bases between the germline ends. CDR3 length: 14 amino acids. DNA for the CDR3: TGCGCCAGCAGCTTTAGGGACCGCCAAGATACGCAGTATTTT. Residues: CASSFRDRQDTQYF.

This clonotype was found many times. V usage is TRBV6-2 or TRBV6-3 and J usage is TRBJ2-4; 8 nucleotides line up with TRBD1. From germline, CDR1 is MNHEY and CDR2 SVGEGT. Trimming took 8 bases from V and 7 from J; bases not matched to a gene: 10. The CDR3 is 14 amino acids. The CDR3 loop reads CASSDDRGGNIQYF. The CDR3 DNA sequence: TGTGCCAGCTCCGACGACAGGGGCGGCAACATTCAGTACTTC.

The rearrangement links TRBV28 to TRBJ2-7; possible D gene TRBD1, 7 bases. This CDR3 region has 14 residues. V lost 5 bases to trimming and J lost 4 bases, with 15 bases between them. Germline V CDR1 and CDR2: MDHEN, SYDVKM. CDR3 nucleotides: TGTGCCAGCAGTGGGCCAGGGGGGATGTACGAGCAGTACTTC. This gives the protein CASSGPGGMYEQYF. Filled out from reference TRBV28 and TRBJ2-7, the complete variable domain reads DVKVTQSSRYLVKRTGEKVFLECVQDMDHENMFWYRQDPGLGLRLIYFSYDVKMKEKGDIPEGYSVSREKKERFSLILESASTNQTSMYLCASSGPGGMYEQYFGPGTRLTVT.